This T cell receptor (beta chain) was found in a study of blood T cell repertoires in COVID-19. Study summary: T cells, B-cell-depleted T cells, or PBMCs supplied cDNA or gDNA.

Original handling: From reference gene primer amplification, estimates of nucleated cell counts were derived. The assay was immunoSEQ multiplex PCR, and TCRdb's table has in-frame clones only and misses some. V and J calls and clone size are copied from that table; D and trimming were computed from the DNA. The data contain around 170,000 clones, 80% of them singletons. This CDR3 contains 14 residues. This clonotype was sampled from a man between 65 and 85 years old with active or convalescent COVID-19. Specimen: peripheral blood. The chain carries TRBV21-1 and TRBJ2-1; the DNA was not compared with TRBD2, the D call given in the table. TRBV21-1 counts as a pseudogene. The CDR3 DNA reads TGTGCCAGCAGCAAGGTCCGGGCCTACAATGAGCAGTTCTTC. Its protein product is CASSKVRAYNEQFF.